This T cell receptor beta chain was documented in a study of blood T cell repertoires in COVID-19. Per germline, CDR1 SGHRS and CDR2 YFSETQ. The V gene lost 2 bases and the J gene lost 2 bases, with 10 bases spanning the gap. The CDR3 is 14 residues long. In the original processing: Reference gene primer amplification gave nucleated cell count estimates. The table came from immunoSEQ multiplex PCR; TCRdb's copy has only in-frame clones and leaves some out. That table gives V, J and clone size, and the DNA gave D and trimming. Here the sample spans more than 100,000 clones, around 80% being singletons.

The genes are TRBV5-1 and TRBJ2-5, with TRBD2 as a possible D gene (5 bases). Material for sequencing was peripheral blood. The source of this sequence is a man in his fifties or sixties with active or convalescent COVID-19. The CDR3 DNA follows: TGCGCCAGCAGCTTATTAGGGAGACAAGAGACCCAGTACTTC. It codes for CASSLLGRQETQYF.